This entry lists 9 T cell receptor beta chains sequenced from one sample in a study of cytomegalovirus exposure and HLA in healthy donors. TCRdb's copy holds only in-frame clones and misses some; the assay was immunoSEQ multiplex PCR. The sample yields about 280,000 clones, around nine tenths seen once. Sequencing was performed on PBMCs. The receptors here all came from a woman between 18 and 29 years old in good health and CMV-seronegative.

The genes are TRBV5-5 and TRBJ1-2; perhaps TRBD1 as D (6 bases). CDR1 is SGHKS and CDR2 is YYEKEE in the germline V gene (reference sequence). V dropped 4 bases and J dropped 2 bases, with 15 bases sitting between them. The CDR3 is 15 amino acids. The CDR3 region has the DNA TGTGCCAGCAGCCCGTTTGACAGGCTCAACTATGGCTACACCTTC. Protein: CASSPFDRLNYGYTF. The entire variable domain, with the rest obtained from reference TRBV5-5 and TRBJ1-2, is as follows: DAGVTQSPTHLIKTRGQQVTLRCSPISGHKSVSWYQQVLGQGPQFIFQYYEKEERGRGNFPDRFSARQFPNYSSELNVNALLLGDSALYLCASSPFDRLNYGYTFGSGTRLTVV.

The rearrangement joins TRBV7-8 to TRBJ1-1; no clear D gene. V gave up 1 base and J gave up 2 bases, with 5 bases separating them. Germline CDR1 is SGHVS and CDR2 is FQNEAQ. The CDR3 has 13 amino acids. CDR3: CASSLGHNTEAFF. The CDR3 DNA sequence: TGTGCCAGCAGCTTAGGACATAACACTGAAGCTTTCTTT.

V is TRBV6-4 and J is TRBJ2-3; 7 bases are a match to TRBD1. CDR1 and CDR2 (germline): MRHNA, SNTAGT. The CDR3 sequence is 14 residues long. With V trimmed by 3 bases and J by 9 bases, 9 bases remained unmatched. The CDR3 DNA reads as TGTGCCAGCAGTGAAACCGAGGAGACAGGGACGCAGTATTTT. Encoded protein: CASSETEETGTQYF.

The genes are TRBV1 and TRBJ2-3; whether TRBD2, the table's D call, matches the DNA was not checked. TRBV1 represents a pseudogene. The CDR3 is made up of 20 amino acids. The chain's CDR3 is CTSSSKTPGTGGTSTDTQYF. The CDR3 bases are TGCACCAGCAGCTCAAAGACTCCGGGGACTGGGGGAACTAGCACAGATACGCAGTATTTT.

The chain has TRBV6-5 and TRBJ2-7; D perhaps matches TRBD1 (5 bases). CDR1 is MNHEY and CDR2 is SVGAGI in the germline V gene. This CDR3 is built from 13 residues. Trimming cost V 7 bases and J 3 bases, with 13 bases left between them. The CDR3 DNA reads as TGTGCCAGCACCCCAGCAGGGTTCTACGAGCAGTACTTC. It is translated as CASTPAGFYEQYF.

This chain joins TRBV14 and TRBJ2-2, with D possibly matching TRBD1 (7 bases). Trimming stripped 5 bases from V and 6 bases from J, with 22 bases between. The CDR3 has 17 amino acids. Germline CDR1 is SGHDN and CDR2 is FVKESK. The CDR3 region has the DNA TGTGCCAGCAGCTTCTCCCTACAGGGGAGGTATGCCGGGGAGCTGTTTTTT. Protein product: CASSFSLQGRYAGELFF.

The chain has TRBV7-2 and TRBJ2-7; D not resolved. The CDR3 has 13 amino acids. Trimming removed 5 bases from V and 3 bases from J, with 11 bases in between. CDR1 is SGHTA, CDR2 FQGNSA, per germline. The DNA for the CDR3 is TGTGCCAGCAGCCAACAGTTAGTCTACGAGCAGTACTTC. Translation gives CASSQQLVYEQYF.

In regard to this clone: This specimen includes other DNA sequences encoding the same CDR3. This sequence joins TRBV10-3 and TRBJ1-5; 7 bases align to TRBD1. Germline CDR1 ENHRY, CDR2 SYGVKD. This CDR3 region has 13 residues. The V gene end was trimmed by 6 bases and the J gene end by 4 bases; junction bases not matched to a gene: 3. CDR3 region: CAISGTANQPQHF. The CDR3, as DNA: TGTGCCATCAGCGGGACAGCAAATCAGCCCCAGCATTTT.

The chain is built from TRBV28 and TRBJ2-3, with 9 positions matching TRBD2. Trimming at V came to 8 bases and at J to 1 base, leaving 7 bases not matched to a gene. Germline values: CDR1 MDHEN, CDR2 SYDVKM. This CDR3 has 15 residues. CDR3 in amino acids: CASARAGGGTDTQYF. CDR3 DNA sequence: TGTGCCAGCGCCAGGGCGGGAGGGGGCACAGATACGCAGTATTTT.